Below, 32 T cell receptor beta chains from the same sample are listed, as sequenced in a study of blood T cell repertoires in COVID-19. Profiled with immunoSEQ multiplex PCR; TCRdb holds only in-frame clones, not every one. The table has about 500,000 clones, approximately 90% seen once. The sample taken for sequencing was PBMCs or T cells enriched from blood (not recorded which). The receptors originated from a woman younger than 35 who had recovered from COVID-19.

J is TRBJ1-1 and V is TRBV6-6; TRBD1 might be the D (6 bases). V lost 5 bases to trimming and J lost 0 bases, with 13 bases between them. Germline V gene sequence: CDR1 MNHNY, CDR2 SVGAGI (reference sequence). This CDR3 region has 15 residues. CDR3 region: CASSPLGQMNTEAFF. CDR3 bases: TGTGCCAGCAGTCCCCTTGGACAGATGAACACTGAAGCTTTCTTT.

V is TRBV7-2 and J is TRBJ1-2, with TRBD1 identical over 7 bases. Germline trimming cut 5 bases from V and 2 bases from J; bases unmatched to any gene: 5. Germline V gene lookup returns CDR1 SGHTA and CDR2 FQGNSA. The CDR3 length is 14 residues. The CDR3 sequence: CASSPDRQNYGYTF. The CDR3 DNA reads TGTGCCAGCAGCCCGGACAGGCAGAACTATGGCTACACCTTC.

V usage is TRBV14 and J usage is TRBJ2-7; TRBD2 agrees at 7 bases. The germline V gene encodes CDR1 SGHDN and CDR2 FVKESK. The CDR3 is 15 residues long. The V segment lost 3 bases and the J segment 0 bases; nucleotides outside the gene matches: 5. The CDR3 DNA reads TGTGCCAGCAGCCAGGGGGGGACGAGCTCCTACGAGCAGTACTTC. This sequence encodes CASSQGGTSSYEQYF. Full variable domain (remainder filled in from reference TRBV14 and TRBJ2-7): EAGVTQFPSHSVIEKGQTVTLRCDPISGHDNLYWYRRVMGKEIKFLLHFVKESKQDESGMPNNRFLAERTGGTYSTLKVQPAELEDSGVYFCASSQGGTSSYEQYFGPGTRLTVT.

CDR3 in DNA: TGTGCCAGCGGGCCGGACAGGGGGCGTGACTATGGCTACACCTTC. This codes for CASGPDRGRDYGYTF. The chain joins TRBV2 to TRBJ1-2; 11 nucleotides line up with TRBD1. The CDR3 runs to 15 residues. Germline V gene lookup returns CDR1 SNHLY and CDR2 FYNNEI. J lost 3 bases, V lost 8 bases, and 8 bases had no gene match.

The chain is built from TRBV27 and TRBJ2-1; D perhaps matches TRBD2 (7 bases). The CDR3 length is 13 residues. V was cut by 5 bases and J by 9 bases, with 14 bases left in between. The germline gives CDR1 MNHEY, CDR2 SMNVEV (reference sequence). The CDR3 sequence: CASSPRGASEQFF. In DNA form, the CDR3 reads TGTGCCAGCAGTCCACGGGGGGCCAGTGAGCAGTTCTTC.

The chain uses TRBV6-5 and TRBJ1-1, with D unresolved. Germline V gives CDR1 MNHEY, CDR2 SVGAGI. This CDR3 region has 14 residues. Trimming shortened V by 0 bases and J by 6 bases, and 11 bases separated the two germline ends. CDR3 nucleotides: TGTGCCAGCAGTTACTCCCGGGAGTGGCCTGAAGCTTTCTTT. Translation gives CASSYSREWPEAFF.

The chain combines TRBV5-4 with TRBJ2-3; perhaps TRBD2 as D (6 bases). V gave up 0 bases and J gave up 2 bases, with 10 bases separating them. Germline V gene lookup returns CDR1 SGHNT and CDR2 YYREEE (reference sequence). This CDR3 region has 15 residues. This CDR3 reads CASSLELADTDTQYF. The CDR3 DNA follows: TGTGCCAGCAGCTTGGAACTAGCTGACACAGATACGCAGTATTTT. Combining the CDR3 with reference TRBV5-4 and TRBJ2-3 gives the whole variable domain ETGVTQSPTHLIKTRGQQVTLRCSSQSGHNTVSWYQQALGQGPQFIFQYYREEENGRGNFPPRFSGLQFPNYSSELNVNALELDDSALYLCASSLELADTDTQYFGPGTRLTVL.

This clone was seen only once. The chain recombines TRBV2 with TRBJ1-5; 7 nucleotides agree with TRBD1. Germline lookup yields CDR1 SNHLY and CDR2 FYNNEI. This CDR3 region has 14 residues. J was trimmed by 2 bases and V by 8 bases; bases with no gene match: 6. The CDR3 is CASGGQRGNQPQHF. CDR3 nucleotide sequence: TGTGCCAGCGGGGGACAGAGGGGCAATCAGCCCCAGCATTTT.

V and J are TRBV5-1 and TRBJ1-1, with TRBD1 matching over 7 bases. J was trimmed by 2 bases and V by 0 bases; bases with no gene match: 7. This CDR3 is 16 amino acids long. Per germline, CDR1 SGHRS and CDR2 YFSETQ. The chain's CDR3 is CASSLGQGEVNTEAFF. The CDR3 DNA is TGCGCCAGCAGCTTGGGGCAGGGGGAAGTAAACACTGAAGCTTTCTTT.

The gene calls are TRBV7-2 and TRBJ2-5, with D possibly being TRBD2 (6 bases). Germline lookup yields CDR1 SGHTA and CDR2 FQGNSA. The CDR3 sequence is 15 residues long. V shed 1 base and J shed 4 bases, with 13 bases lying between them. CDR3 loop: CASSLVGTEGETQYF. DNA of the CDR3: TGTGCCAGCAGCTTAGTAGGGACTGAGGGAGAGACCCAGTACTTC.

CDR3 in amino acids: CASTSDRGSHNEQFF. DNA for the CDR3: TGTGCCAGTACATCGGACAGGGGGTCCCACAATGAGCAGTTCTTC. The genes are TRBV6-5 and TRBJ2-1; 10 nucleotides align to TRBD1. CDR3 size: 15 residues. In germline, CDR1 is MNHEY, CDR2 SVGAGI. V lost 9 bases and J lost 5; bases outside the gene matches: 10.

This clone was recorded once. The V and J genes are TRBV9 and TRBJ2-5, with 15 bases identical to TRBD2. The CDR3 loop spans 17 amino acids. Germline loops: CDR1 SGDLS, CDR2 YYNGEE. V lost 4 bases to trimming and J lost 2 bases; unmatched junction nucleotides: 6. The CDR3 DNA is TGTGCCAGCAGCCCAGGACTAGCGGGGGGGAGACAAGAGACCCAGTACTTC. Translation: CASSPGLAGGRQETQYF. Filled out from reference TRBV9 and TRBJ2-5, the complete variable domain reads DSGVTQTPKHLITATGQRVTLRCSPRSGDLSVYWYQQSLDQGLQFLIQYYNGEERAKGNILERFSAQQFPDLHSELNLSSLELGDSALYFCASSPGLAGGRQETQYFGPGTRLLVL.

The chain recombines TRBV5-1 with TRBJ2-2; D unclear. Germline values: CDR1 SGHRS, CDR2 YFSETQ. With 4 bases removed from V and 0 bases from J, the gap between germline ends came to 10 bases. The CDR3 length is 15 residues. The CDR3 spells CASSDPRANTGELFF. Here the CDR3 DNA reads TGCGCCAGCAGCGATCCTAGAGCGAACACCGGGGAGCTGTTTTTT.

This clone has a single count. The chain joins TRBV6-5 to TRBJ1-4, with D hard to call. V was clipped by 7 bases and J by 2 bases, with 14 bases between them. This CDR3 is 15 amino acids long. Germline CDR1 and CDR2: MNHEY and SVGAGI. The DNA of the CDR3 is TGTGCCAGCATTCCTTACAGTACGACTAATGAAAAACTGTTTTTT. Amino acid sequence: CASIPYSTTNEKLFF.

The chain links TRBV10-3 to TRBJ2-3, with 7 nucleotides matching TRBD2. Germline CDR1 and CDR2: ENHRY and SYGVKD. The junction had 5 bases not matched to a gene; V was cut back by 4 bases and J by 1 base. This CDR3 region has 15 residues. CDR3 sequence: CAISAERGRTDTQYF. The CDR3 nucleotides read TGTGCCATCAGTGCCGAGCGGGGTCGCACAGATACGCAGTATTTT.

This chain links TRBV18 with TRBJ1-1; possible D gene TRBD1, 6 bases. CDR1 and CDR2 (germline): KGHSH, LQKENI. V was cut by 4 bases and J by 6 bases, with 21 bases left in between. The CDR3 has 16 amino acids. The DNA of the CDR3 is TGTGCCAGCTCACTCTCGGACCGTTCCAAGGGGGCTGAAGCTTTCTTT. Encoded protein: CASSLSDRSKGAEAFF.

The chain joins TRBV6-1 to TRBJ2-7, with a tentative D call TRBD1 (6 bases). Trimming left V 5 bases short and J 0 bases short, with 14 bases between. Germline lookup yields CDR1 MNHNS and CDR2 SASEGT. This CDR3 spans 15 amino acids. CDR3 in amino acids: CASSSTGFSSYEQYF. The CDR3 nucleotides read TGTGCCAGCAGTTCGACAGGTTTCAGCTCCTACGAGCAGTACTTC.

This chain joins TRBV6-5 and TRBJ1-1, with 7 bases matching TRBD1. V was pared by 6 bases and J by 1 base, with 5 bases of the junction left unmatched. The germline V gene encodes CDR1 MNHEY and CDR2 SVGAGI. This CDR3 has 14 residues. CDR3 residues: CASRPGTENTEAFF. As DNA, the CDR3 is TGTGCCAGCAGACCCGGGACAGAGAACACTGAAGCTTTCTTT.

The J gene is TRBJ1-1, the V gene TRBV19; TRBD1 is a possible D gene (6 bases). This CDR3 is built from 16 residues. V was pared by 5 bases and J by 0 bases, with 16 bases between. Germline CDR1 reads LNHDA; CDR2 reads SQIVND (reference sequence). The CDR3: CASSRLNRDMNTEAFF. The CDR3 DNA is TGTGCCAGTAGTCGTCTAAACAGGGATATGAACACTGAAGCTTTCTTT.

V usage is TRBV3-1 (or the pseudogene TRBV3-2) and J usage is TRBJ2-1, with D perhaps TRBD2 (7 bases). Trimming pared 0 bases from V and 4 bases from J, leaving 16 bases between. Germline V gene sequence: CDR1 LGHDT, CDR2 YNNKEL (reference sequence). This CDR3 has 17 residues. Here the CDR3 reads CASSQDRGGGRYNEQFF. DNA for the CDR3: TGTGCCAGCAGCCAAGATCGGGGCGGGGGCCGGTACAATGAGCAGTTCTTC.

This chain connects TRBV7-2 to TRBJ2-1; 10 bases line up with TRBD2. Germline V gives CDR1 SGHTA, CDR2 FQGNSA. The V segment lost 5 bases and the J segment 5 bases; nucleotides outside the gene matches: 6. The CDR3 extends over 15 amino acids. The CDR3 DNA reads TGTGCCAGCAGCCTCCGGACTAGCGGCAACAATGAGCAGTTCTTC. It yields the protein CASSLRTSGNNEQFF.

V is TRBV27 and J is TRBJ2-1, with D unclear. Trimming left V 4 bases short and J 2 bases short, with 9 bases between. CDR1 is MNHEY and CDR2 is SMNVEV in the germline V gene (reference sequence). The CDR3 sequence is 14 residues long. The CDR3 loop reads CASSSSRAYNEQFF. In DNA, the CDR3 is TGTGCCAGCAGTTCATCCCGGGCCTACAATGAGCAGTTCTTC.

The chain links TRBV5-1 to TRBJ2-2; TRBD1 matches 8 bases. CDR1 SGHRS and CDR2 YFSETQ come from the germline V gene. The CDR3 is 16 residues long. V shed 6 bases and J 6 bases; nucleotides not matched to a gene: 13. The CDR3, as DNA: TGCGCCAGCACCCTACAGGACAGGGTTGGTGCCGGGGAGCTGTTTTTT. Translation gives CASTLQDRVGAGELFF.

The chain uses TRBV11-3 and TRBJ1-1; D possibly corresponds to TRBD1 (5 bases). The V end was cut by 3 bases, the J end by 3 bases, with 8 bases between. Germline V CDR1 and CDR2: SGHNT, YENEEA. This CDR3 has 13 residues. The CDR3 nucleotides are TGTGCCAGCAGCTTTTCGGGGGACACTGAAGCTTTCTTT. It translates to CASSFSGDTEAFF.

V and J are TRBV29-1 and TRBJ2-7, with unresolved D. The length of the CDR3 is 12 residues. V was trimmed by 6 bases and J by 3 bases, leaving 12 bases between them. The germline V gene has CDR1 SQVTM and CDR2 ANQGSEA. CDR3 residues: CSVRSISYEQYF. The DNA of the CDR3 is TGCAGCGTGAGGTCGATTAGCTACGAGCAGTACTTC.

The V call is TRBV2, the J call TRBJ1-2, with 8 bases that match TRBD1. The CDR3 length is 15 residues. V shed 6 bases and J 1 base; nucleotides not matched to a gene: 7. Germline loops: CDR1 SNHLY, CDR2 FYNNEI. CDR3 protein: CASSAPGQGNYGYTF. CDR3 coding DNA: TGTGCCAGCAGCGCCCCTGGACAGGGTAACTATGGCTACACCTTC.

In DNA, the CDR3 is TGTGCCACGACCAGCGAGGGTTTTGGGGGCCGGGGCTACACCTTC. It translates to CATTSEGFGGRGYTF. This rearrangement joins TRBV10-3 to TRBJ1-2; a possible D gene is TRBD1 (6 bases). Germline V gene sequence: CDR1 ENHRY, CDR2 SYGVKD. The CDR3 has 15 amino acids. The V end was cut by 10 bases, the J end by 8 bases, with 26 bases between.

The V and J genes are TRBV5-1 and TRBJ1-5, with 7 bases aligning to TRBD1. Looked up from germline, CDR1 is SGHRS and CDR2 is YFSETQ. This CDR3 has 16 amino acids. With 2 bases clipped from V and 5 bases from J, the junction kept 10 bases outside the gene matches. Here the CDR3 DNA reads TGCGCCAGCAGCTTAGGGGGCGCCGCTTACGATCAGCCCCAGCATTTT. It is translated as CASSLGGAAYDQPQHF.

The chain joins TRBV19 to TRBJ1-1; tentatively, D is TRBD1 (5 bases). Looked up from germline, CDR1 is LNHDA and CDR2 is SQIVND (reference sequence). The CDR3 extends over 14 amino acids. V was pared by 3 bases and J by 3 bases, with 11 bases between. The CDR3 spells CASSMGRVDTEAFF. The CDR3 DNA follows: TGTGCCAGTAGTATGGGCAGGGTGGACACTGAAGCTTTCTTT.

This chain connects TRBV18 to TRBJ2-7, with TRBD1 identical over 11 bases. The CDR3 loop spans 16 amino acids. Germline trimming cut 5 bases from V and 4 bases from J; bases unmatched to any gene: 10. The germline V gene has CDR1 KGHSH and CDR2 LQKENI. CDR3: CASSSPGQGAQYEQYF. CDR3 nucleotide sequence: TGTGCCAGCTCATCCCCCGGACAGGGGGCGCAGTACGAGCAGTACTTC.

The chain recombines TRBV30 with TRBJ1-1; a weak D match, TRBD1 (5 bases). There are 13 residues in the CDR3. Germline values: CDR1 GTSNPN, CDR2 SVGIG (reference sequence). The V gene lost 2 bases and the J gene lost 1 base, with 8 bases spanning the gap. CDR3 bases: TGTGCCTGGAGTTTAGGACAGAACACTGAAGCTTTCTTT. Translating it yields CAWSLGQNTEAFF.

The V call is TRBV5-1, the J call TRBJ1-5; no clear D gene. The CDR3 covers 14 residues. Per germline, CDR1 SGHRS and CDR2 YFSETQ. V gave up 0 bases and J gave up 7 bases, with 11 bases separating them. This chain's CDR3 is CASSLGNSRQPQHF. The DNA of the CDR3 is TGCGCCAGCAGCTTGGGGAACTCCAGGCAGCCCCAGCATTTT. Complete variable domain (other parts from reference TRBV5-1 and TRBJ1-5): KAGVTQTPRYLIKTRGQQVTLSCSPISGHRSVSWYQQTPGQGLQFLFEYFSETQRNKGNFPGRFSGRQFSNSRSEMNVSTLELGDSALYLCASSLGNSRQPQHFGDGTRLSIL.